The 16 T cell receptor beta chains in this list originate from one sample, sequenced in a study of T cells in Graves' hyperthyroidism and ophthalmopathy. Using RNA transcripts as the source, TCR beta CDR3 regions were amplified. A set of HTBI primers served as the primers for a first-round RT-PCR of the TCR CDR3. TCRdb processed the multiplex PCR reads anew with MiXCR; each CDR3 protein has one entry. The repertoire includes about 270,000 distinct CDR3 sequences, 20% to 25% of them detected once, and approximately 30% sits in the top ten. Sequenced input: blood. The receptors were gathered from a man aged 40-49 years with Graves' hyperthyroidism that later progressed to Graves' ophthalmopathy.

This clonotype was counted many times. The chain is built from TRBV7-9 and TRBJ2-5, with D perhaps TRBD1 (5 bases). Trimming removed 5 bases at V and 5 bases at J, with 15 bases between. Germline CDR1 and CDR2: SEHNR and FQNEAQ (reference sequence). This CDR3 is built from 14 residues. CDR3 sequence reads: CASSPSGAWETQYF. The CDR3 coding sequence is TGTGCCAGCAGCCCGAGTGGGGCCTGGGAGACCCAGTACTTC.

The CDR3 sequence is CAWDVDAGSEAFF. CDR3 DNA sequence: TGTGCCTGGGATGTGGACGCTGGATCTGAAGCTTTCTTT. The chain carries TRBV30 and TRBJ1-1; D not certain. V was shortened by 5 bases and J by 6 bases, with 16 bases between the two germline ends. Germline assignment: CDR1 GTSNPN and CDR2 SVGIG (reference sequence). The CDR3 length is 13 residues.

This clonotype was recorded many times. This rearrangement joins TRBV28 to TRBJ2-5; 12 positions agree with TRBD2. V was clipped by 6 bases and J by 5 bases; unmatched bases: 4. The CDR3 totals 14 residues. Germline loops: CDR1 MDHEN, CDR2 SYDVKM. The CDR3 bases are TGTGCCAGCAGCCCTAGCGGGAGGGGTGAGACCCAGTACTTC. It yields the protein CASSPSGRGETQYF.

This clonotype was detected ten times or more. The chain is built from TRBV6-1 and TRBJ1-1, with 9 bases that match TRBD1. This CDR3 region has 16 residues. Germline V gene data show CDR1 as MNHNS and CDR2 as SASEGT. Unmatched junction bases numbered 11, after V lost 6 bases and J lost 3 bases. CDR3 residues: CASRRITGGWDTEAFF. The CDR3 DNA is TGTGCCAGCAGACGAATTACAGGGGGCTGGGACACTGAAGCTTTCTTT.

This clonotype was seen ten or more times. The chain employs TRBV6-5 and TRBJ1-1; D ambiguous. The CDR3 has 11 residues. The V end was cut by 7 bases, the J end by 1 base, with 4 bases between. Germline V gene sequence: CDR1 MNHEY, CDR2 SVGAGI. The CDR3 DNA sequence: TGTGCCAGCACAGCGAACACTGAAGCTTTCTTT. Amino acids: CASTANTEAFF.

At least ten counts were recorded for this clonotype. The chain links TRBV7-8 to TRBJ1-2; possibly TRBD1 for D (5 bases). The CDR3 runs 14 residues. The V end was cut by 5 bases, the J end by 4 bases, with 14 bases between. In germline, CDR1 is SGHVS, CDR2 FQNEAQ. CDR3 coding DNA: TGTGCCAGCAGCCCCCTCGAGGGGCCCTATGGCTACACCTTC. Protein product: CASSPLEGPYGYTF.

Ten or more counts support this clonotype. The rearrangement joins TRBV20-1 to TRBJ1-5; 9 bases are a match to TRBD1. V was pared by 0 bases and J by 6 bases, with 9 bases of the junction left unmatched. The CDR3 has 16 amino acids. Per the germline V gene, CDR1 is DFQATT and CDR2 is SNEGSKA (reference sequence). Written as DNA, the CDR3 is TGCAGTGCTAGAGACCGGGACAGGGTATCGGGTCAGCCCCAGCATTTT. Protein: CSARDRDRVSGQPQHF.

In this sample, this clonotype turned up many times. The chain uses TRBV15 and TRBJ2-7; D is ambiguous. Between the trimmed V and J ends, which lost 0 bases and 0 bases, there was a span of 9 bases. Germline V gives CDR1 LNHNV, CDR2 YYDKDF (reference sequence). The CDR3 length is 15 residues. This CDR3 reads CATSRDLVSSYEQYF. In DNA, the CDR3 is TGTGCCACCAGCAGAGATCTGGTAAGCTCCTACGAGCAGTACTTC.

The rearrangement uses TRBV7-8 and TRBJ2-5; 14 bases fit TRBD2. Germline V gene sequence: CDR1 SGHVS, CDR2 FQNEAQ. J gave up 3 bases and V 10 bases, and 10 bases lay outside the gene matches. CDR3 length: 16 residues. CDR3: CATESGLAGAKETQYF. The DNA of the CDR3 is TGTGCCACCGAATCGGGACTAGCGGGAGCAAAAGAGACCCAGTACTTC.

The chain recombines TRBV6-2 or TRBV6-3 with TRBJ1-5; D may be TRBD1 (6 bases). CDR3 length equals 16 residues. The V end was cut by 2 bases, the J end by 7 bases, with 18 bases between. CDR1 is MNHEY and CDR2 is SVGEGT in the germline V gene. The CDR3 sequence: CASSYGSQGWSQPQHF. As DNA, the CDR3 is TGTGCCAGCAGTTACGGGTCGCAGGGGTGGAGCCAGCCCCAGCATTTT.

In its sample, this clonotype was seen many times. The chain combines TRBV11-2 with TRBJ2-5; TRBD2 matches 8 bases. Trimming cost V 5 bases and J 5 bases; bases outside gene matches: 7. The CDR3 is 14 residues long. The germline V gene has CDR1 SGHAT and CDR2 FQNNGV. CDR3 nucleotide sequence: TGTGCCAGCAGCGACGGGGGGGCGTCGGAGACCCAGTACTTC. As protein: CASSDGGASETQYF. Combining the CDR3 with reference TRBV11-2 and TRBJ2-5 gives the whole variable domain EAGVAQSPRYKIIEKRQSVAFWCNPISGHATLYWYQQILGQGPKLLIQFQNNGVVDDSQLPKDRFSAERLKGVDSTLKIQPAKLEDSAVYLCASSDGGASETQYFGPGTRLLVL.

This clonotype came up many times. The gene calls are TRBV28 and TRBJ2-7; 8 bases are shared with TRBD2. Germline CDR1 reads MDHEN; CDR2 reads SYDVKM. The CDR3 has 15 residues. The ends lost 4 bases at V and 4 bases at J; junction bases unmatched: 9. The CDR3 sequence is CASSSPAGGRYEQYF. The CDR3 region has the DNA TGTGCCAGCAGTTCCCCTGCGGGAGGACGATACGAGCAGTACTTC.

The sample holds many counts of this clonotype. A much larger clone lies one base from this, so it may be a read error. The CDR3 region has the DNA TGTGCCAGCAGCGTAGCGGGAGCGGAGACCCAGTACTTC. Translated, it gives CASSVAGAETQYF. The chain couples TRBV11-1 to TRBJ2-5; 9 bases match TRBD2. Germline CDR1 reads SGHAT; CDR2 reads FQDESV (reference sequence). CDR3 size: 13 residues.

This clonotype has a count of ten or more. The chain combines TRBV12-3 or TRBV12-4 with TRBJ1-3, with 9 positions matching TRBD1. The V and J ends lost 5 bases and 4 bases, in that order; junction bases with no gene match: 3. The CDR3 runs 14 residues. CDR3 protein: CASSRTGGGNTIYF. In DNA form, the CDR3 reads TGTGCCAGCAGTCGAACAGGGGGCGGAAACACCATATATTTT.

This clonotype was seen a single time. For the CDR3, the DNA is TGTGCCAGCAGTTCGGACGGACGATTGGGGGAGCAGTACTTC. Its translation: CASSSDGRLGEQYF. The chain links TRBV6-2 or TRBV6-3 to TRBJ2-7; D is unclear. Deletions cut 4 bases from V and 7 bases from J, with 17 bases between. Per the germline V gene, CDR1 is MNHEY and CDR2 is SVGEGT. This CDR3 has 14 amino acids.

This clonotype was observed many times. The V gene is TRBV12-3 or TRBV12-4, the J gene TRBJ1-1; no clear D gene. The V end was cut by 8 bases, the J end by 4 bases, with 11 bases between. The CDR3 length is 12 residues. The CDR3 DNA reads TGTGCCAGCGCTCAACGGTTCACTGAAGCTTTCTTT. Encoded protein: CASAQRFTEAFF.